A single sample gave rise to the 19 T cell receptor beta chains below, sequenced in a study of T cell responses to AZD1222 COVID-19 vaccine (dated by TCRdb to the early 2020s). Interpreted using the paper, the time point label stands for: baseline before first vaccination. Libraries were made using the immunoSEQ multiplex PCR assay. The clones in this table, taken by TCRdb from immuneACCESS, are in-frame only. Not every clone is retained; where verified, under half of the shortfall comes from an unresolved V gene, and the cause of the rest is unknown. Present in this sample are about 150,000 clones, under 95% of which were seen just once. 1.5% to 2% of the sample is taken by the ten largest. This sample comprised peripheral blood, obtained on day 0 of AZD1222 vaccination. These receptors came from an adult in good health.

CDR3 amino acids: CASSPLMRSLHF. CDR3 in DNA: TGTGCCAGCAGCCCGTTAATGAGATCCCTCCACTTT. This chain connects TRBV6-2 or TRBV6-3 to TRBJ1-6; D unclear. Germline CDR1 and CDR2: MNHEY and SVGEGT. Trimming cost V 6 bases and J 14 bases, with 14 bases left between them. There are 12 residues in the CDR3.

V is TRBV2 and J is TRBJ1-5; D call uncertain. Deletions cut 8 bases from V and 0 bases from J, with 11 bases between. CDR1 and CDR2 (germline): SNHLY, FYNNEI. The CDR3 is 14 residues long. This CDR3 reads CASLGPVSNQPQHF. In DNA form, the CDR3 reads TGTGCCAGCCTGGGTCCAGTTAGCAATCAGCCCCAGCATTTT. Full variable domain (rest looked up from reference TRBV2 and TRBJ1-5): EPEVTQTPSHQVTQMGQEVILRCVPISNHLYFYWYRQILGQKVEFLVSFYNNEISEKSEIFDDQFSVERPDGSNFTLKIRSTKLEDSAMYFCASLGPVSNQPQHFGDGTRLSIL.

V is TRBV7-2 and J is TRBJ1-3; 8 bases line up with TRBD1. J was trimmed by 1 base and V by 3 bases; bases with no gene match: 2. The V gene's germline CDR1 is SGHTA and CDR2 FQGNSA. This CDR3 has 15 residues. In DNA, the CDR3 is TGTGCCAGCAGCTTCACAGGGGGTTCTGGAAACACCATATATTTT. Encoded protein: CASSFTGGSGNTIYF.

The rearrangement uses TRBV6-1 and TRBJ2-7; D is ambiguous. The CDR3 consists of 15 residues. CDR1 MNHNS and CDR2 SASEGT come from the germline V gene. V shed 0 bases and J shed 2 bases, with 11 bases lying between them. The CDR3 region is CASSEAPSPTYEQYF. The DNA of the CDR3 is TGTGCCAGCAGTGAAGCTCCATCCCCAACCTACGAGCAGTACTTC.

The chain uses TRBV5-4 and TRBJ2-1; 14 bases line up with TRBD2. V shed 2 bases and J 7 bases; nucleotides not matched to a gene: 8. Germline V gene lookup returns CDR1 SGHNT and CDR2 YYREEE (reference sequence). The CDR3 runs to 17 residues. The DNA for the CDR3 is TGTGCCAGCAGCTTCTTCGGACTAGCGGGGGGCTCTAATGAGCAGTTCTTC. Amino acids: CASSFFGLAGGSNEQFF.

This chain uses TRBV3-1 (or the pseudogene TRBV3-2) with TRBJ1-1; no definite D call. CDR3 size: 13 residues. Between the trimmed V and J ends, which lost 4 bases and 5 bases, there was a span of 11 bases. The V gene's germline CDR1 is LGHDT and CDR2 YNNKEL (reference sequence). The CDR3 DNA is TGTGCCAGCAGCCCTTCATGGGGTACTGAAGCTTTCTTT. This codes for CASSPSWGTEAFF.

The chain combines TRBV4-2 with TRBJ1-5; unclear D gene. V lost 0 bases, J lost 5 bases, and 8 bases lay in between. The germline V gene encodes CDR1 LGHNA and CDR2 YNFKEQ. The CDR3 sequence is 14 residues long. The CDR3 nucleotides read TGTGCCAGCAGCCAAGATAGGGAGGATCAGCCCCAGCATTTT. This sequence encodes CASSQDREDQPQHF.

This clone was recorded once. This chain links TRBV7-2 with TRBJ2-3, with 8 bases lining up with TRBD2. After removal of 5 bases from V and 4 bases from J, the junction contained 11 bases not matched to a gene. From germline, CDR1 is SGHTA and CDR2 FQGNSA. The CDR3 is 16 residues long. The CDR3, as DNA: TGTGCCAGCAGCCCGACCGGGACTAGGGGGTCAGATACGCAGTATTTT. Translation: CASSPTGTRGSDTQYF.

This clone was picked up a small number of times. This rearrangement joins TRBV6-2 or TRBV6-3 to TRBJ2-1; D possibly corresponds to TRBD2 (6 bases). In germline, CDR1 is MNHEY, CDR2 SVGEGT. Trimming removed 6 bases at V and 7 bases at J, with 19 bases between. The CDR3 totals 15 residues. The DNA of the CDR3 is TGTGCCAGCAGCCCGTGGCAGGGCGCGGGGAATGAGCAGTTCTTC. Translation gives CASSPWQGAGNEQFF.

The chain joins TRBV11-2 to TRBJ2-7; unclear D gene. CDR1 SGHAT and CDR2 FQNNGV come from the germline V gene. The CDR3 runs to 11 residues. The V and J ends lost 5 bases and 5 bases respectively, with 7 bases between them. This chain's CDR3 is CASSPIDEQYF. The CDR3 DNA follows: TGTGCCAGCAGCCCGATCGACGAGCAGTACTTC.

The chain has TRBV15 and TRBJ1-4; 8 bases are shared with TRBD1. This CDR3 has 18 amino acids. J was trimmed by 6 bases and V by 6 bases; bases with no gene match: 18. Germline-derived CDR1 and CDR2 are LNHNV and YYDKDF (reference sequence). The CDR3 loop is CATRTGVGPGLEYEKLFF. The CDR3 DNA is TGTGCCACCAGGACAGGGGTCGGCCCGGGTCTTGAATATGAAAAACTGTTTTTT.

V gene TRBV2 combines with J gene TRBJ2-2; weak D call: TRBD1 (6 bases). CDR1 is SNHLY and CDR2 is FYNNEI in the germline V gene. Between the trimmed V and J ends, which lost 5 bases and 6 bases, there was a span of 16 bases. The CDR3 loop spans 15 amino acids. The CDR3 reads CASSRGNQGSGELFF. CDR3 coding DNA: TGTGCCAGCAGTCGAGGGAATCAGGGGTCCGGGGAGCTGTTTTTT.

The chain combines TRBV15 with TRBJ1-4; no firm D call. Germline-derived CDR1 and CDR2 are LNHNV and YYDKDF (reference sequence). Trimming shortened V by 3 bases and J by 2 bases, and 4 bases separated the two germline ends. This CDR3 is built from 13 residues. Here the CDR3 DNA reads TGTGCCACCAGCAGGGGGACTAATGAAAAACTGTTTTTT. The encoded protein is CATSRGTNEKLFF. Using reference TRBV15 and TRBJ1-4 for the parts outside the CDR3, the full variable domain is DAMVIQNPRYQVTQFGKPVTLSCSQTLNHNVMYWYQQKSSQAPKLLFHYYDKDFNNEADTPDNFQSRRPNTSFCFLDIRSPGLGDTAMYLCATSRGTNEKLFFGSGTQLSVL.

V gene TRBV19 combines with J gene TRBJ1-1, with D uncertain. This CDR3 is 16 amino acids long. CDR1 LNHDA and CDR2 SQIVND come from the germline V gene (reference sequence). V shed 0 bases and J shed 0 bases, with 11 bases lying between them. CDR3 sequence reads: CASSIDRPPMNTEAFF. As DNA, the CDR3 is TGTGCCAGTAGTATAGATCGACCCCCCATGAACACTGAAGCTTTCTTT.

The chain carries TRBV6-5 and TRBJ1-4, with 10 positions matching TRBD1. Germline lookup yields CDR1 MNHEY and CDR2 SVGAGI. The V and J ends lost 10 bases and 7 bases, in that order; junction bases with no gene match: 6. The CDR3 contains 13 residues. The DNA for the CDR3 is TGTGCCACCACGGACAGGGGGAGTGAAAAACTGTTTTTT. This sequence encodes CATTDRGSEKLFF.

V and J are TRBV9 and TRBJ2-3; 10 bases align to TRBD2. Trimming at V came to 1 base and at J to 4 bases, leaving 3 bases not matched to a gene. Germline CDR1 SGDLS, CDR2 YYNGEE. The length of the CDR3 is 15 residues. CDR3 loop: CASSVLAGVADTQYF. CDR3 in DNA: TGTGCCAGCAGCGTACTAGCGGGGGTTGCAGATACGCAGTATTTT.

This clone was counted once. V and J are TRBV7-9 and TRBJ1-4; TRBD1 aligns across 7 bases. V gave up 6 bases and J gave up 3 bases; unmatched junction bases: 10. CDR1 is SEHNR and CDR2 is FQNEAQ in the germline V gene (reference sequence). The CDR3 totals 16 residues. CDR3 in amino acids: CASSTGQTKANEKLFF. CDR3 in DNA: TGTGCCAGCAGTACGGGACAGACAAAGGCTAATGAAAAACTGTTTTTT.

This clone was seen a single time. The genes are TRBV10-3 and TRBJ2-7, with D perhaps matching TRBD1 (6 bases). The CDR3 length is 14 residues. V was pared by 10 bases and J by 4 bases, with 20 bases between. The germline gives CDR1 ENHRY, CDR2 SYGVKD. In nucleotides, the CDR3 is TGTGCCACAGACCCAGGGGCCATACGGTACGAGCAGTACTTC. Amino acids: CATDPGAIRYEQYF.

V is TRBV7-2 and J is TRBJ1-5, with D perhaps matching TRBD1 (5 bases). Germline V gene data show CDR1 as SGHTA and CDR2 as FQGNSA. V lost 5 bases and J lost 3, with 14 bases in between. The CDR3 has 15 amino acids. This CDR3 reads CASSGSGPNNQPQHF. Here the CDR3 DNA reads TGTGCCAGCAGCGGGTCAGGGCCCAACAATCAGCCCCAGCATTTT.